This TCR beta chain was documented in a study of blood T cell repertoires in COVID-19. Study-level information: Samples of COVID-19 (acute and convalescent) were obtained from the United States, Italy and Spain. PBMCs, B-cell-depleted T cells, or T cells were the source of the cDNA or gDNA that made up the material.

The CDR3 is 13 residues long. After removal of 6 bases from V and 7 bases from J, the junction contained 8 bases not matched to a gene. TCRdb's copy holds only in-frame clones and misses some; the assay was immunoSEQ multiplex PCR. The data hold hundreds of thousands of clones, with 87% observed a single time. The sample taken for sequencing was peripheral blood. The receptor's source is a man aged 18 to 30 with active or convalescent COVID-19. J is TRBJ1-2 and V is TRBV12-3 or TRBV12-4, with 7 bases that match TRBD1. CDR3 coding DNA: TGTGCCAGCAGCCTTTCAGACAGGGTTGGCTACACCTTC. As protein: CASSLSDRVGYTF.